Listed below are T cell receptor beta chains from one sample, sequenced in a study of tumor-infiltrating lymphocytes in primary liver carcinoma. TCRdb redid the calling of the multiplex PCR reads with MiXCR, one entry per CDR3 protein. The repertoire has almost 200,000 distinct CDR3 sequences, less than 65% of them found once; the top ten carry 6% to 8.5%. Material: peripheral blood. The receptor source for this set is a woman between 55 and 75 years old with primary liver carcinoma and hepatitis B virus infection. The CDR3 runs from the conserved cysteine through the conserved F or W. A D gene is named only where the DNA matches it firmly. Size tells how often a clone was seen (once, few, many) or the class of an expanded clone, and some rows leave it out.

V gene	D gene	J gene	clone size	CDR3 DNA	CDR3 protein
TRBV4-2	TRBD1	TRBJ1-5	few	TGTGCCAGCAACCAAGACGGACAGGGTAGCCAGCCCCAGCATTTT	CASNQDGQGSQPQHF
TRBV5-4	-	TRBJ2-3	once	TGTGCCAGTAGCCCGGCTTTTAGTAGCACAGATACGCAGTATTTT	CASSPAFSSTDTQYF
TRBV30	-	TRBJ1-1	-	TGTGCCTGGAGTGTATGGACTGAAGCTTTCTTT	CAWSVWTEAFF
TRBV6-5	-	TRBJ1-5	-	TGTGCCAGCAGTGAAGCGGTACAGAATCGGCCCCAGCATTTT	CASSEAVQNRPQHF
TRBV11-2	-	TRBJ2-1	-	TGTGCCAGCAGCTTTGGTCTAGCTGAGTACATTGAGCAGTTCTTC	CASSFGLAEYIEQFF
TRBV5-1	-	TRBJ1-4	few	TGCGCCAGCAGCTTCAGGATCAATGAAAAACTGTTTTTT	CASSFRINEKLFF
TRBV7-2	-	TRBJ2-3	once	TGTGCCAGCACCCCTGGGAGGTCAAGCACAGATACGCAGTATTTT	CASTPGRSSTDTQYF
TRBV14	-	TRBJ2-1	many	TGTGCCAGCAGAGGGTGGGGGCTAGCCGGGAGTGAGCAGTTCTTC	CASRGWGLAGSEQFF
TRBV5-4	-	TRBJ2-1	-	TGTACCAGCAGCCTGACTGCTGAGCAGTTCTTC	CTSSLTAEQFF
TRBV4-2	TRBD2	TRBJ2-5	-	TGTGTCAGCAGCCAAACTGGGACTAGGAATGTCCCAGAGACCCAGTACTTC	CVSSQTGTRNVPETQYF
TRBV4-1	-	TRBJ1-2	few	TGCGCCAGCAGCTACGACCCTAACTATGGCTACACCTTC	CASSYDPNYGYTF
TRBV7-8	-	TRBJ2-4	many	TGTGCCAGCACCCTTAATTTTGAGGCCAAAAACATTCAGTACTTC	CASTLNFEAKNIQYF
TRBV5-1	TRBD2	TRBJ2-2	-	TGCGCCAGCAGCCCGGGACTAGCGGGAGTAACCGGGGAGCTGTTTTTT	CASSPGLAGVTGELFF
TRBV12-3/TRBV12-4	-	TRBJ2-7	-	TGTGCCAGCAACCTTCCGGAGGGAGCGAACCACCACTACGAGCAGTACTTC	CASNLPEGANHHYEQYF
TRBV5-4	TRBD2	TRBJ2-7	few	TGTGCCAGCAGCGTCGGGACTAGCGGGAAATACGAGCAGTACTTC	CASSVGTSGKYEQYF
TRBV25-1	TRBD2	TRBJ2-1	-	TGTGCCAGTAGTGAGCGGGAGTACAGTGAGCAGTTCTTC	CASSEREYSEQFF